This is a list of T cell receptor beta chains from one sample in a study of blood T cell repertoires in COVID-19. Sequencing used immunoSEQ multiplex PCR; TCRdb keeps in-frame clones, though not all of them. This table has some 400,000 clones, 80% to 90% appearing once. The specimen sequenced was peripheral blood. The receptors originated from a woman between 25 and 40 years old with COVID-19, enrolled during active disease. The CDR3 runs from the conserved cysteine through the conserved F or W. A D gene is named only where the DNA matches it firmly. Clone size appears in some rows only: once, few, many, or a class for an expanded clone.

cdr3_nt	cdr3_aa	d_call	v_call	j_call	clone_size
TGTGCCACCAGTCACGAAGGGGGTGAAGAGACCCAGTACTTC	CATSHEGGEETQYF	.	TRBV24-1	TRBJ2-5	.
TGTGCCAGCAGTGAGGTGTGGGCCACCGGGGAGCTGTTTTTT	CASSEVWATGELFF	.	TRBV2	TRBJ2-2	.
TGTGCCAGCAGTTCTTACACCGGGGAGCTGTTTTTT	CASSSYTGELFF	.	TRBV5-5	TRBJ2-2	.
TGTGCCATCAGTGAGTACTTGAACACTGAAGCTTTCTTT	CAISEYLNTEAFF	.	TRBV10-3	TRBJ1-1	once
TGTGCCACCAGTGTGGGGACGGCGGGGGATGGCTACACCTTC	CATSVGTAGDGYTF	.	TRBV24-1	TRBJ1-2	once
TGTGCCAGCAGCGTAGATCAGGCGACTGGGGCCAACGTCCTGACTTTC	CASSVDQATGANVLTF	.	TRBV9	TRBJ2-6	.
TGTGCCACCCCCCCGAGGACAGGGGAAGGCTACACCTTC	CATPPRTGEGYTF	TRBD1	TRBV7-9	TRBJ1-2	few
TGCGCCAGCAGCTATAAGACAGGGGAGCTGGGCTACAATGAGCAGTTCTTC	CASSYKTGELGYNEQFF	TRBD1	TRBV5-1	TRBJ2-1	few
TGTGCCAGCAGCTTAGATCACGGGAGCGCCTACAATGAGCAGTTCTTC	CASSLDHGSAYNEQFF	.	TRBV7-8	TRBJ2-1	.
TGTGCCAGCAGCTTTACCACCTCGTCAGGGGGAGAGACCCAGTACTTC	CASSFTTSSGGETQYF	TRBD1	TRBV7-9	TRBJ2-5	once
TGTGCCAGCAGTTGGGGGGACAGTTATCAGCCCCAGCATTTT	CASSWGDSYQPQHF	TRBD1	TRBV2	TRBJ1-5	.
TGTGCCAGTAGTTCCGCGACAGATAATTCACCCCTCCACTTT	CASSSATDNSPLHF	.	TRBV19	TRBJ1-6	.
TGTGCCAGCAGCTTACGACAGAGCTCCTACAATGAGCAGTTCTTC	CASSLRQSSYNEQFF	.	TRBV11-3	TRBJ2-1	.
TGTGCCAGCAGTCCCACCGCGTATCCTCAAGAGACCCAGTACTTC	CASSPTAYPQETQYF	.	TRBV25-1	TRBJ2-5	.
TGTGCCAGCAGTTATCGGGGGGGTGCTTTCTTT	CASSYRGGAFF	.	TRBV6-5	TRBJ1-1	once
TGTGCCAGCAGCTTAGCGTACTCCTACGAGCAGTACTTC	CASSLAYSYEQYF	.	TRBV11-2	TRBJ2-7	few
TGTGCCAGCAGTGCCGGGACAGGGGTTTTGAGAGAGACCCAGTACTTC	CASSAGTGVLRETQYF	TRBD1	TRBV6-2/TRBV6-3	TRBJ2-5	.
TGTGCCAGCAGCCAGGGACATAACTCTGGAAACACCATATATTTT	CASSQGHNSGNTIYF	.	TRBV7-9	TRBJ1-3	.
TGTGCCAGCAGTTACTCGGCAGGGGGGACCGGGGAGCTGTTTTTT	CASSYSAGGTGELFF	.	TRBV6-2/TRBV6-3	TRBJ2-2	.
TGTGCCAGCAGCCGAGGGGGCCTGTACGAGCAGTACTTC	CASSRGGLYEQYF	TRBD1	TRBV12-3/TRBV12-4	TRBJ2-7	.
TGTGCCAGCGCCTCGACTGCCTCCTACGAGCAGTACTTC	CASASTASYEQYF	.	TRBV12-3/TRBV12-4	TRBJ2-7	.
TGTGCCAGCAGTCTAGCGGGGACGGGGGATACGCAGTATTTT	CASSLAGTGDTQYF	TRBD2	TRBV5-4	TRBJ2-3	.
TGTGCCAGCAGCCACTCCCGAGCGGAGGCCAACGTCCTGACTTTC	CASSHSRAEANVLTF	.	TRBV6-2/TRBV6-3	TRBJ2-6	.
TGTGCCACCAGTGATTTGGGCAGGACGAACACCGGGGAGCTGTTTTTT	CATSDLGRTNTGELFF	.	TRBV24-1	TRBJ2-2	once
TGTGCCAGCAGCCGTGGGTCTCAGGGCAATGAGCAGTTCTTC	CASSRGSQGNEQFF	.	TRBV7-9	TRBJ2-1	.
TGTGCCAGCAGCCAAGGAGTAGCGGAGGCCTACGAGCAGTACTTC	CASSQGVAEAYEQYF	.	TRBV6-5	TRBJ2-7	once
TGCGCCAGCAGCTACGCAGCCGGGACTCCGGCGGGCACTGAAGCTTTCTTT	CASSYAAGTPAGTEAFF	.	TRBV5-1	TRBJ1-1	once
TGTGCCAGCAGTGTGCACAGGGATATCGGGCTAGAAAAACTGTTTTTT	CASSVHRDIGLEKLFF	.	TRBV6-1	TRBJ1-4	.
TGTGCCAGCAAAGCCTCGACAGGGACCCTCTACGAGCAGTACTTC	CASKASTGTLYEQYF	TRBD1	TRBV27	TRBJ2-7	.
TGTGCCAGTAGTTTGGGACTAGCGGCCGACTACGAGCAGTACTTC	CASSLGLAADYEQYF	TRBD2	TRBV19	TRBJ2-7	.
TGTGCCAGCAGCGAAGGACAGTCGAGCTCCTACGAGCAGTACTTC	CASSEGQSSSYEQYF	.	TRBV6-1	TRBJ2-7	once
TGTGCCAGCAACGTAGTCGTGACACATGGCTACACCTTC	CASNVVVTHGYTF	.	TRBV9	TRBJ1-2	.
TGTGCCAGCAGTAGTTGGACAGGAAACCCCTACAATGAGCAGTTCTTC	CASSSWTGNPYNEQFF	TRBD1	TRBV28	TRBJ2-1	.
TGCTCACTAGCGGTTCACACCGGGGAGCTGTTTTTT	CSLAVHTGELFF	.	TRBV1	TRBJ2-2	few
TGTGCCAGCAGTTACTCGCGGTTCACCGGGGAGCTGTTTTTT	CASSYSRFTGELFF	.	TRBV6-5	TRBJ2-2	.
TGTGCCAGCAGCACAGGGGGCGCGGGTGGCTACACCTTC	CASSTGGAGGYTF	TRBD1	TRBV7-9	TRBJ1-2	.
TGTGCCACCAGTGAAGGAGAGCTAGCCAAAAACATTCAGTACTTC	CATSEGELAKNIQYF	.	TRBV24-1	TRBJ2-4	.
TGTGCCAGCAGCCCTGGACAGGGGGAGTATGATTCACCCCTCCACTTT	CASSPGQGEYDSPLHF	TRBD1	TRBV7-2	TRBJ1-6	.
TGCAGTGCTAGTTTCAGGGCTCAGGCAGATACGCAGTATTTT	CSASFRAQADTQYF	.	TRBV20-1	TRBJ2-3	.
TGTGCCAGTAGTACGATAACGCAGGGGGATGTCTACACCTTC	CASSTITQGDVYTF	TRBD1	TRBV19	TRBJ1-2	.
TGTGCCAGCAGAGGGGTTGGGAATTCACCCCTCCACTTT	CASRGVGNSPLHF	.	TRBV11-1	TRBJ1-6	.
TGTGCCAGCAGCCATAGGACAGTCTACGAGCAGTACTTC	CASSHRTVYEQYF	.	TRBV11-2	TRBJ2-7	.
TGTGCCAGCAGCACAACGGCGGGGCGAGGCACCGGGGAGCTGTTTTTT	CASSTTAGRGTGELFF	.	TRBV11-3	TRBJ2-2	.
TGTGCCAGCAGTTCTACAGTGTCTGGAAACACCATATATTTT	CASSSTVSGNTIYF	.	TRBV2	TRBJ1-3	.
TGTGCCAGCAGTGTACTCCAAGAGACCCAGTACTTC	CASSVLQETQYF	.	TRBV2	TRBJ2-5	.
TGTGCCAGCAGCGGCCCACCGGGATCACCCCTCCACTTT	CASSGPPGSPLHF	.	TRBV5-4	TRBJ1-6	.
TGTGCCAGCAGTTTAGCGGGAGACTACGAGCAGTACTTC	CASSLAGDYEQYF	TRBD2	TRBV27	TRBJ2-7	.